The clone carrying this T cell receptor (beta chain) has just a few counts. Antigen specificity is unknown. TCRdb called the 5' RACE reads again in MiXCR, with one record for every CDR3 protein. Of about 300,000 distinct CDR3 sequences listed, more than 9% were seen once; the top ten hold 6% to 9%. CDR3 size: 14 residues. With V trimmed by 5 bases and J by 4 bases, 1 base remained unmatched. The germline V gene encodes CDR1 SEHNR and CDR2 FQNEAQ (reference sequence). The entry originates in a study of identical twins. The study, taken as a whole, reports: Analyses of zero insertions could, in part, be confounded by invariant MAIT and iNKT cells. Insertion counts were lower in abundant cord blood beta clonotypes, a trend that memory repertoires did not show.

The same data also went into a second study, on yellow fever vaccine responses in identical twins.

The TCR originated in a woman aged 18-30 years in good health. Material for sequencing was CD8+ T cells sorted from blood. V gene TRBV7-9 combines with J gene TRBJ2-7, with 14 bases aligning to TRBD2. CDR3 in amino acids: CASSGTSGRYEQYF. The CDR3, as DNA: TGTGCCAGCAGCGGGACTAGCGGGAGATACGAGCAGTACTTC.